This T cell receptor (beta chain) was recorded in a study of blood T cells in healthy people across ages. A sample-barcoded 5' primer and a J-beta primer mix were used in a second PCR of roughly 7 to 12 cycles. TCRdb reprocessed the 5' RACE reads via MiXCR and lists one record per CDR3 protein. The top ten clones hold roughly 25% of a sample with about 580,000 distinct CDR3 sequences, 45% to 55% of them seen once. CDR1 KGHDR and CDR2 SFDVKD come from the germline V gene. This CDR3 has 13 amino acids. V was trimmed by 4 bases and J by 1 base, leaving 4 bases between them. There are many counts of this clonotype.

The chain recombines TRBV24-1 with TRBJ2-1, with no clear D. Sample: blood. The TCR sequence derives from a man aged 80 or over in good health. The CDR3 loop is CATSEKSYNEQFF. CDR3 nucleotides: TGTGCCACCAGTGAAAAATCCTACAATGAGCAGTTCTTC.